What follows are 28 T cell receptor beta chains derived from one specimen sequenced in a study of OX40 agonist ivuxolimab in advanced cancers. Method: immunoSEQ multiplex PCR; TCRdb's copy keeps in-frame clones and lacks some. The sample consists of 31,000 or so clones, 90% to 95% of them appearing once. The specimen comprised CD4+ or CD8+ T cells sorted from blood, sampled in a trial of the OX40 agonist ivuxolimab. All receptors derive from an adult with an advanced solid tumor such as melanoma, head and neck, liver or kidney cancer.

This chain uses TRBV7-8 with TRBJ1-1, with TRBD1 matching over 8 bases. The trim removed 5 bases at V and 0 bases at J, leaving 8 bases unmatched. Looked up from germline, CDR1 is SGHVS and CDR2 is FQNEAQ. There are 16 residues in the CDR3. The CDR3 is CASSHRQGYMNTEAFF. CDR3 nucleotides: TGTGCCAGCAGCCACCGACAGGGGTACATGAACACTGAAGCTTTCTTT.

V is TRBV7-9 and J is TRBJ2-2; D ambiguous. Between the trimmed V and J ends, which lost 5 bases and 0 bases, there was a span of 4 bases. Looked up from germline, CDR1 is SEHNR and CDR2 is FQNEAQ (reference sequence). CDR3 length: 13 amino acids. CDR3 protein: CASSPSNTGELFF. CDR3 nucleotide sequence: TGTGCCAGCAGCCCATCGAACACCGGGGAGCTGTTTTTT. The whole variable domain, remainder taken from reference TRBV7-9 and TRBJ2-2, is DTGVSQNPRHKITKRGQNVTFRCDPISEHNRLYWYRQTLGQGPEFLTYFQNEAQLEKSRLLSDRFSAERPKGSFSTLEIQRTEQGDSAMYLCASSPSNTGELFFGEGSRLTVL.

J is TRBJ2-1 and V is TRBV29-1; perhaps TRBD2 as D (6 bases). This CDR3 is built from 14 residues. CDR1 is SQVTM and CDR2 is ANQGSEA in the germline V gene. Trimming left V 8 bases short and J 6 bases short, with 20 bases between. This CDR3 is CSKLGTATSNEQFF. As DNA, the CDR3 is TGCAGCAAACTCGGGACTGCGACTTCCAATGAGCAGTTCTTC.

The rearrangement joins TRBV7-9 to TRBJ2-5, with D perhaps being TRBD1 or TRBD2 (5 bases each). CDR1 SEHNR and CDR2 FQNEAQ come from the germline V gene (reference sequence). The V and J ends lost 5 bases and 1 base respectively, with 17 bases between them. The length of the CDR3 is 16 residues. The CDR3: CASSPRVGPAQETQYF. The CDR3 DNA sequence: TGTGCCAGCAGCCCCAGGGTGGGACCAGCCCAAGAGACCCAGTACTTC.

The chain is built from TRBV11-3 and TRBJ1-1, with 7 bases matching TRBD1. This CDR3 has 15 amino acids. J gave up 0 bases and V 3 bases, and 4 bases lay outside the gene matches. Germline V gene sequence: CDR1 SGHNT, CDR2 YENEEA. The CDR3 region has the DNA TGTGCCAGCAGCTTGGGAGGGGGCCTGAACACTGAAGCTTTCTTT. It yields the protein CASSLGGGLNTEAFF.

This clone was seen a single time. The gene calls are TRBV5-1 and TRBJ2-2; no reliable D call. Germline V gives CDR1 SGHRS, CDR2 YFSETQ. The CDR3 extends over 14 amino acids. Trimming cost V 1 base and J 5 bases, with 9 bases left between them. In DNA form, the CDR3 reads TGCGCCAGCAGCTTGCCTCTGCAGACCGGGGAGCTGTTTTTT. Its translation is CASSLPLQTGELFF.

This clone was seen once. The chain combines TRBV2 with TRBJ2-1; 16 bases align to TRBD2. V was clipped by 6 bases and J by 7 bases; unmatched bases: 3. Germline-derived CDR1 and CDR2 are SNHLY and FYNNEI. This CDR3 spans 15 amino acids. The CDR3 DNA is TGTGCCAGCAGGGGACTAGCGGGAGGGCCTAATGAGCAGTTCTTC. This gives the protein CASRGLAGGPNEQFF.

J is TRBJ2-5 and V is TRBV27; tentative D call: TRBD2 (5 bases). V was pared by 5 bases and J by 5 bases, with 18 bases between. The CDR3 runs to 15 residues. Germline CDR1 reads MNHEY; CDR2 reads SMNVEV (reference sequence). The DNA for the CDR3 is TGTGCCAGCAGTATTTCAGTTACACCGGGGGAGACCCAGTACTTC. Translated: CASSISVTPGETQYF.

The genes are TRBV9 and TRBJ1-2; D is undetermined. Germline V gene lookup returns CDR1 SGDLS and CDR2 YYNGEE. V was clipped by 0 bases and J by 12 bases, with 15 bases between them. The CDR3 spans 13 residues. Here the CDR3 reads CASSVEGQRTHTF. DNA for the CDR3: TGTGCCAGCAGCGTAGAAGGGCAACGGACCCACACCTTC.

This rearrangement joins TRBV9 to TRBJ2-3, with TRBD1 as a possible D gene (6 bases). This CDR3 region has 16 residues. The germline gives CDR1 SGDLS, CDR2 YYNGEE. V was clipped by 3 bases and J by 0 bases, with 14 bases between them. CDR3 residues: CASSAWGTRSTDTQYF. CDR3 bases: TGTGCCAGCAGCGCTTGGGGGACAAGGAGCACAGATACGCAGTATTTT.

The chain couples TRBV7-9 to TRBJ2-3; D unclear. This CDR3 has 14 residues. Germline values: CDR1 SEHNR, CDR2 FQNEAQ (reference sequence). V lost 2 bases and J 0 bases, leaving 6 bases between the germline ends. The CDR3 loop is CASSLFQSTDTQYF. CDR3 sequence (DNA): TGTGCCAGCAGCTTATTCCAGAGCACAGATACGCAGTATTTT.

This rearrangement joins TRBV19 to TRBJ2-7; D is ambiguous. There are 14 residues in the CDR3. The V end lost 5 bases, the J end lost 3 bases, and 14 bases lay between the germline ends. Germline V gene data show CDR1 as LNHDA and CDR2 as SQIVND (reference sequence). The CDR3 DNA sequence: TGTGCCAGTAGTCAGGTAGGCAGGCTCTACGAGCAGTACTTC. The encoded protein is CASSQVGRLYEQYF.

J is TRBJ2-1 and V is TRBV18, with D perhaps TRBD1 or TRBD2 (7 bases each). There are 17 residues in the CDR3. Germline CDR1 and CDR2: KGHSH and LQKENI. The germline V and J ends were trimmed by 2 bases and 8 bases, with 22 bases remaining between them. The CDR3 here is CASSPENWDYTGDEQFF. CDR3 DNA sequence: TGTGCCAGCTCACCAGAGAATTGGGACTACACAGGGGATGAGCAGTTCTTC.

V is TRBV27 and J is TRBJ2-3, with 8 nucleotides matching TRBD2. The CDR3 is 12 amino acids. The J segment lost 5 bases and the V segment lost 8 bases, leaving 3 bases of the junction unmatched. Germline CDR1 and CDR2: MNHEY and SMNVEV (reference sequence). Written as DNA, the CDR3 is TGTGCCAGCGGGACTAGTGGAGATACGCAGTATTTT. It yields the protein CASGTSGDTQYF.

The rearrangement links TRBV4-3 to TRBJ1-5; a possible D gene is TRBD1 (5 bases). CDR1 and CDR2 from the germline V gene are LGHNA and YSLEER. The V and J ends lost 0 bases and 3 bases respectively, with 9 bases between them. This CDR3 is built from 15 residues. The CDR3 is CASSQEDSANQPQHF. DNA for the CDR3: TGCGCCAGCAGCCAAGAAGACAGCGCCAATCAGCCCCAGCATTTT.

The chain employs TRBV21-1 and TRBJ2-1. TRBV21-1 is marked as a pseudogene. The CDR3 loop spans 14 amino acids. The CDR3 nucleotides read TGTGCCAGCAGCAAAGATGCGACGGAAAATGAGCAGTTCTTC. Its translation: CASSKDATENEQFF.

The chain couples TRBV15 to TRBJ2-3; perhaps TRBD2 as D (7 bases). Germline CDR1 reads LNHNV; CDR2 reads YYDKDF (reference sequence). V was cut by 5 bases and J by 3 bases, with 18 bases left in between. This CDR3 has 16 residues. The CDR3 region has the DNA TGTGCCACCAGCGGGGGTGAGGGGGGGCGAACAGATACGCAGTATTTT. This sequence encodes CATSGGEGGRTDTQYF.

The gene calls are TRBV30 and TRBJ2-7, with D tentatively TRBD2 (6 bases). The V end was cut by 7 bases, the J end by 6 bases, with 13 bases between. CDR3 size: 11 residues. Germline CDR1 reads GTSNPN; CDR2 reads SVGIG (reference sequence). CDR3 in DNA: TGTGCCTACGGGAGACGTAGCGAGCAGTACGTC. Amino acid sequence: CAYGRRSEQYV.

V usage is TRBV6-6 and J usage is TRBJ1-2, with 9 bases identical to TRBD1. The CDR3 extends over 14 amino acids. From germline, CDR1 is MNHNY and CDR2 SVGAGI (reference sequence). J was trimmed by 4 bases and V by 0 bases; bases with no gene match: 0. The CDR3 spells CASSYSTGGYGYTF. For the CDR3, the DNA is TGTGCCAGCAGTTACTCGACAGGGGGCTATGGCTACACCTTC.

The chain uses TRBV10-3 and TRBJ2-7; possibly TRBD2 for D (6 bases). CDR3 size: 15 residues. The germline V gene encodes CDR1 ENHRY and CDR2 SYGVKD. Trimming removed 4 bases at V and 3 bases at J, with 16 bases between. The DNA of the CDR3 is TGTGCCATCAGTGGATCCGGGACTGAACTCTACGAGCAGTACTTC. Translated, it gives CAISGSGTELYEQYF.

The rearrangement joins TRBV9 to TRBJ2-1; D not resolved. The CDR3 runs 13 residues. Trimming cost V 4 bases and J 0 bases, with 5 bases left between them. Germline CDR1 and CDR2: SGDLS and YYNGEE. CDR3 sequence (DNA): TGTGCCAGCAGCTCCCGCTCCTACAATGAGCAGTTCTTC. Amino acids: CASSSRSYNEQFF.

This chain uses TRBV7-9 with TRBJ2-7, with TRBD1 as a possible D gene (6 bases). The CDR3 extends over 15 amino acids. The germline gives CDR1 SEHNR, CDR2 FQNEAQ (reference sequence). V lost 5 bases, J lost 2 bases, and 16 bases lay in between. The CDR3 nucleotides are TGTGCCAGCAGCCACGGCCGGGACAACCCCTACGAGCAGTACTTC. Amino acid sequence: CASSHGRDNPYEQYF.

V usage is TRBV9 and J usage is TRBJ1-1; D is possibly TRBD1 (5 bases). V lost 4 bases and J 1 base, leaving 14 bases between the germline ends. This CDR3 is 15 amino acids long. CDR1 and CDR2 (germline): SGDLS, YYNGEE. This CDR3 reads CASSFGQSGNTEAFF. CDR3 DNA sequence: TGTGCCAGCAGCTTTGGACAATCGGGGAACACTGAAGCTTTCTTT.

This chain uses TRBV18 with TRBJ2-5; 8 bases fit TRBD1. With the DNA end fitting TRBJ2-7 better, the J assignment may be wrong. This CDR3 spans 18 amino acids. Germline V gene sequence: CDR1 KGHSH, CDR2 LQKENI. The CDR3 nucleotides read TGTGCCAGCTCACCACCTCTGTTAGAGACAGGGGCCACCTACGAGCAGTACTTC. The encoded protein is CASSPPLLETGATYEQYF.

The rearrangement joins TRBV7-3 to TRBJ1-1, with 8 nucleotides matching TRBD1. Germline V lookup: CDR1 SGHTA, CDR2 FQGTGA. Trimming at V came to 5 bases and at J to 3 bases, leaving 5 bases not matched to a gene. There are 14 residues in the CDR3. CDR3 bases: TGTGCCAGCAGCCCGGGGACAGGCGACACTGAAGCTTTCTTT. It yields the protein CASSPGTGDTEAFF.

The CDR3 coding sequence is TGTGCCAGCAGCTCAGAGGGTCACTACGAGCAGTACTTC. Translated: CASSSEGHYEQYF. J is TRBJ2-7 and V is TRBV9; weak D call: TRBD2 (5 bases). Per germline, CDR1 SGDLS and CDR2 YYNGEE. The CDR3 has 13 amino acids. The germline V and J ends were trimmed by 4 bases and 3 bases, with 11 bases remaining between them.

The chain combines TRBV7-2 with TRBJ1-1; a weak D match, TRBD1 (5 bases). Germline values: CDR1 SGHTA, CDR2 FQGNSA. The CDR3 length is 13 residues. V was trimmed by 3 bases and J by 4 bases, leaving 9 bases between them. The CDR3 DNA follows: TGTGCCAGCAGCTTTCCGGGGACCACTGAAGCTTTCTTT. Translated, it gives CASSFPGTTEAFF.

The chain joins TRBV15 to TRBJ2-3, with TRBD2 as a possible D gene (5 bases). The CDR3 extends over 16 amino acids. Germline-derived CDR1 and CDR2 are LNHNV and YYDKDF (reference sequence). With 3 bases removed from V and 0 bases from J, the gap between germline ends came to 13 bases. The CDR3 sequence is CATSSDRRSSTDTQYF. The CDR3 bases are TGTGCCACCAGCAGCGACCGGAGGTCTAGCACAGATACGCAGTATTTT.